This T cell receptor (beta chain) came from a study of CD8 T cells in Susac syndrome. Notes on the study in general: The authors acknowledged that the study's TCR sequencing and HLA analysis involved relatively few individuals.

Regarding this clonotype: Antigen unknown.

Random-hexamer reverse transcription was applied to roughly 0.5 to 1 ug RNA. Amplification of TCR beta CDR3 used immunoSEQ multiplex PCR across 54 Vbeta and 13 Jbeta. TCRdb ran MiXCR on the immunoSEQ multiplex PCR reads and lists one entry per CDR3 protein. The sample holds approximately 170,000 distinct CDR3 sequences, under 95% seen once. Germline V gene sequence: CDR1 ENHRY, CDR2 SYGVKD. V shed 8 bases and J shed 6 bases, with 11 bases lying between them. The CDR3 has 11 amino acids. The study sequenced TCR beta in blood CD8+ and CD4+ T cells. The clonotype originates from a human donor in good health. Sample: CD4+ T cells from PBMCs. The rearrangement links TRBV10-3 to TRBJ2-7; D remains unclear. The CDR3 reads CAIQEVGEQYF. CDR3 bases: TGTGCCATCCAAGAGGTCGGCGAGCAGTACTTC.